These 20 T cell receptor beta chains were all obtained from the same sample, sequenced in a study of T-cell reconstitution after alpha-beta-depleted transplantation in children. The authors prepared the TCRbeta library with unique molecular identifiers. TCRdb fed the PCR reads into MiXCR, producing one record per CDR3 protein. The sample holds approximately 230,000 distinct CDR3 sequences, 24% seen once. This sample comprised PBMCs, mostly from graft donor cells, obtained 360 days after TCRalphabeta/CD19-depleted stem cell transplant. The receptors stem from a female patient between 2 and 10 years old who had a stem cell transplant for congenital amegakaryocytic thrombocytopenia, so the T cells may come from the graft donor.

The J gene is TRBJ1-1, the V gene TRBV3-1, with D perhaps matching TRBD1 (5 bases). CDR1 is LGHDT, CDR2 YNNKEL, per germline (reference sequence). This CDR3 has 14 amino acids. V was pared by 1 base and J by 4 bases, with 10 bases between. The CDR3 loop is CASSQGGGGTEAFF. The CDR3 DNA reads TGTGCCAGCAGCCAAGGGGGGGGGGGCACTGAAGCTTTCTTT.

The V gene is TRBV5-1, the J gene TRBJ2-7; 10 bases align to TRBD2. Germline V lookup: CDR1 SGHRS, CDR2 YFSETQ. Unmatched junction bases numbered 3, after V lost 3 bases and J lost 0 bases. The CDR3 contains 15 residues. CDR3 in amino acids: CASSSGTSVSYEQYF. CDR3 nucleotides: TGCGCCAGCAGCTCCGGGACTAGCGTCTCCTACGAGCAGTACTTC. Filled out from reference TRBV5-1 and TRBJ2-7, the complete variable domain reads KAGVTQTPRYLIKTRGQQVTLSCSPISGHRSVSWYQQTPGQGLQFLFEYFSETQRNKGNFPGRFSGRQFSNSRSEMNVSTLELGDSALYLCASSSGTSVSYEQYFGPGTRLTVT.

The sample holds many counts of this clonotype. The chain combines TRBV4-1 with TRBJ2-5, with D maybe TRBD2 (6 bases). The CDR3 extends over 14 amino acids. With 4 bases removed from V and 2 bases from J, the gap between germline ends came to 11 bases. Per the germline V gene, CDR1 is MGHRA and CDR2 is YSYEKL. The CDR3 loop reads CASSLRTNQETQYF. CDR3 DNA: TGCGCCAGCAGCCTAAGGACTAATCAAGAGACCCAGTACTTC.

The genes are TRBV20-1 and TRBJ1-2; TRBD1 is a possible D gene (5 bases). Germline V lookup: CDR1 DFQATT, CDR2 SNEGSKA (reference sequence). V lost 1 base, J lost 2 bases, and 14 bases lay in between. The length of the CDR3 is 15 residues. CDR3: CSARATGEMNYGYTF. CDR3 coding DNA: TGCAGTGCTAGAGCCACGGGGGAGATGAACTATGGCTACACCTTC.

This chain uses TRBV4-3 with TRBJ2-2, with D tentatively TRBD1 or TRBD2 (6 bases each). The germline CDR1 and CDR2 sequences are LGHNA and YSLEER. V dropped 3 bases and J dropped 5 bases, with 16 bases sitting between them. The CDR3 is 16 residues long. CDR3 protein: CASSQRWGALTGELFF. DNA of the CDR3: TGCGCCAGCAGCCAGCGGTGGGGGGCCCTAACCGGGGAGCTGTTTTTT.

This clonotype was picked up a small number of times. The CDR3 region is CSATGTSAYNEQFF. The CDR3 coding sequence is TGCAGCGCCACCGGGACCAGTGCCTACAATGAGCAGTTCTTC. V usage is TRBV29-1 and J usage is TRBJ2-1; D possibly matches TRBD1 or TRBD2 (5 bases each). V lost 7 bases, J lost 2 bases, and 15 bases lay in between. Germline values: CDR1 SQVTM, CDR2 ANQGSEA. This CDR3 has 14 residues.

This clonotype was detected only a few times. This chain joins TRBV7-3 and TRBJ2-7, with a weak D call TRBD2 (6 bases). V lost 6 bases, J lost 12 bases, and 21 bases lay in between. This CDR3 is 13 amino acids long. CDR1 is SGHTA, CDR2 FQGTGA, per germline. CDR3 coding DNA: TGTGCCAGCAGTGAGAAACTAGCTACTGCGTTGTACTTC. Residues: CASSEKLATALYF.

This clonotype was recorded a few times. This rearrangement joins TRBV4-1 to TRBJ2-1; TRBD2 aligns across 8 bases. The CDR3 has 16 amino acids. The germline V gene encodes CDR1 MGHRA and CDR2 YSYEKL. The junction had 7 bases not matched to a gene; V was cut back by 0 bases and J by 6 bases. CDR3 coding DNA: TGCGCCAGCAGCCAAGAAGCCGGGACTAGTTTCAATGAGCAGTTCTTC. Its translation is CASSQEAGTSFNEQFF.

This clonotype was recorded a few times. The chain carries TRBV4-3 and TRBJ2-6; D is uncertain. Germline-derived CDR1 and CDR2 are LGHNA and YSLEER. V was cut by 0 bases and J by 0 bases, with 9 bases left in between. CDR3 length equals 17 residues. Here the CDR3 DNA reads TGCGCCAGCAGCCAAGAAGTCGGCCTCTCTGGGGCCAACGTCCTGACTTTC. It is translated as CASSQEVGLSGANVLTF.

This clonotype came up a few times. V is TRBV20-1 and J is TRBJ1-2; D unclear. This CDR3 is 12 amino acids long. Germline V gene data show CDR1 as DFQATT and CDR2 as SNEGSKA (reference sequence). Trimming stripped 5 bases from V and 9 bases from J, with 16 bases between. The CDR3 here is CSASEGDGSYTF. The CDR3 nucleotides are TGCAGTGCTTCCGAGGGCGACGGCAGCTACACCTTC.

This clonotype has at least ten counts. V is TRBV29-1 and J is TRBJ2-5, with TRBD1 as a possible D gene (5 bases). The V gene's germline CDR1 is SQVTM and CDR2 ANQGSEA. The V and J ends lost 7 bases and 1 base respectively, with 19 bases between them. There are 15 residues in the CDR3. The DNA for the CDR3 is TGCAGCGCCGAAGGGTTAGGGGAAGCCCAAGAGACCCAGTACTTC. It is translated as CSAEGLGEAQETQYF.

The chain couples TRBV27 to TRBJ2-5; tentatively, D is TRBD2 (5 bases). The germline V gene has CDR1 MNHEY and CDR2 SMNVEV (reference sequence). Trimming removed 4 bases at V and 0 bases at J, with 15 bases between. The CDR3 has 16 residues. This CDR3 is CASSSDSRSYQETQYF. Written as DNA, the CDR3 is TGTGCCAGCAGTTCGGACTCCCGGTCGTACCAAGAGACCCAGTACTTC.

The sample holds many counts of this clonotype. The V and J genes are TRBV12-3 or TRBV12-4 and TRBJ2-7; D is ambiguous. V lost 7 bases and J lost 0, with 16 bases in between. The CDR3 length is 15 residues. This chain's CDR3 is CASTLDHLSSYEQYF. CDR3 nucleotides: TGTGCCAGCACCCTAGACCACCTAAGCTCCTACGAGCAGTACTTC.

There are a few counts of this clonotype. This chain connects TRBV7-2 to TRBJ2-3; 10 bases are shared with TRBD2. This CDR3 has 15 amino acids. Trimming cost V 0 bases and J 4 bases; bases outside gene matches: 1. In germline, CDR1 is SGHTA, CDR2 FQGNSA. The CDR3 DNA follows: TGTGCCAGCAGCTTAGCCAGCGGGAGGGCAGATACGCAGTATTTT. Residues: CASSLASGRADTQYF.

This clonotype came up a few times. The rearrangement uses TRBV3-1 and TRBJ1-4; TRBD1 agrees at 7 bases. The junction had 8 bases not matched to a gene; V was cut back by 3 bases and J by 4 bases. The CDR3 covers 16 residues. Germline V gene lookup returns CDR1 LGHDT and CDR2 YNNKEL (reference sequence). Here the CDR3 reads CASSQRGTDVNEKLFF. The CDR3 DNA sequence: TGTGCCAGCAGCCAGCGAGGGACAGATGTTAATGAAAAACTGTTTTTT.

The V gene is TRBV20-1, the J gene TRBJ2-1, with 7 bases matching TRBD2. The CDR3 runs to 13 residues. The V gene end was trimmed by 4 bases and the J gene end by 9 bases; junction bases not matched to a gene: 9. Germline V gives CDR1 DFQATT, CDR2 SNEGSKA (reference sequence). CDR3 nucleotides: TGCAGTGCTACCCCGATGCGCGGGGGTGAGCAGTTCTTC. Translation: CSATPMRGGEQFF.

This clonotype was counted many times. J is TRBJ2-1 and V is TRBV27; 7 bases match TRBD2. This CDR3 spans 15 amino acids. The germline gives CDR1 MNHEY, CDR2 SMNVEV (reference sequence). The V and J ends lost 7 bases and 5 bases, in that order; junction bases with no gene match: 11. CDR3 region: CASTPGAGAHNEQFF. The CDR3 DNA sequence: TGTGCCAGCACCCCCGGGGCGGGAGCCCACAATGAGCAGTTCTTC.

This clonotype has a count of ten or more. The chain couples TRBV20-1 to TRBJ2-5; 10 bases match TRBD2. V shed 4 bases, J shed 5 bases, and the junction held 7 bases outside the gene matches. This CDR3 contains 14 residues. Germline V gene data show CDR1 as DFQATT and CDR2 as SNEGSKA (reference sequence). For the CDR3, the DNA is TGCAGTGCTATTAGCGGGGGGCCGAGGGAGACCCAGTACTTC. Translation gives CSAISGGPRETQYF.

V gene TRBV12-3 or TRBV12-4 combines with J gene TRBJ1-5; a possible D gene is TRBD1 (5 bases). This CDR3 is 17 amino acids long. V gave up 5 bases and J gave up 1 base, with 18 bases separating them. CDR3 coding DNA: TGTGCCAGCAGTCCTACCTCGCCAGGGCAGAGCAATCAGCCCCAGCATTTT. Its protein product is CASSPTSPGQSNQPQHF.

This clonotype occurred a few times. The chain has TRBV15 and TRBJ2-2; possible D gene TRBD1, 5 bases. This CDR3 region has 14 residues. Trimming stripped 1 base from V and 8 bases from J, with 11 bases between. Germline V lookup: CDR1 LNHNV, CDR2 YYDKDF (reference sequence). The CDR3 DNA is TGTGCCACCAGCAGAGGACAGCTGGCTGGGGAGCTGTTTTTT. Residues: CATSRGQLAGELFF.